This passage covers 25 T cell receptor beta chains from one sample sequenced in a study of blood T cell repertoires in COVID-19 (TCRdb year 2020). Library method: the immunoSEQ multiplex PCR assay. The table was pulled from immuneACCESS by TCRdb, which kept in-frame rearrangements only. Such tables lose some clones; where checked, under half of the loss comes from unresolved V genes, and the rest has no known cause. Within this sample are 80,000 to 90,000 clones, with about 85% of them counted one time only. Approximately 2% of the sample rests with the top ten. Sequencing input: peripheral blood. The receptors stem from a woman between 70 and 85 years old with acute or convalescent COVID-19.

This clone appeared once. J is TRBJ1-5 and V is TRBV6-4; unclear D gene. The germline V and J ends were trimmed by 5 bases and 4 bases, with 12 bases remaining between them. CDR3 length: 14 amino acids. Germline V gene data show CDR1 as MRHNA and CDR2 as SNTAGT. The CDR3 loop is CASSLQAGNQPQHF. The DNA for the CDR3 is TGTGCCAGCAGTCTTCAGGCAGGAAATCAGCCCCAGCATTTT.

The rearrangement joins TRBV5-1 to TRBJ2-7; 8 bases map to TRBD2. The CDR3 totals 15 residues. The junction had 5 bases not matched to a gene; V was cut back by 0 bases and J by 3 bases. Per the germline V gene, CDR1 is SGHRS and CDR2 is YFSETQ. The chain's CDR3 is CASSLDGRGDYEQYF. CDR3 nucleotides: TGCGCCAGCAGCTTGGATGGGCGGGGGGACTACGAGCAGTACTTC.

This chain connects TRBV7-2 to TRBJ2-1; TRBD2 agrees at 11 bases. The CDR3 loop spans 15 amino acids. With 4 bases clipped from V and 8 bases from J, the junction kept 7 bases outside the gene matches. Germline V gene sequence: CDR1 SGHTA, CDR2 FQGNSA. DNA of the CDR3: TGTGCCAGCAGCTCAAGACTAGCGGGGAGAGATGAGCAGTTCTTC. It translates to CASSSRLAGRDEQFF.

This rearrangement joins TRBV2 to TRBJ1-5, with 10 bases lining up with TRBD1. The germline gives CDR1 SNHLY, CDR2 FYNNEI. J lost 5 bases, V lost 4 bases, and 2 bases had no gene match. CDR3 size: 14 residues. Here the CDR3 DNA reads TGTGCCAGCAGTGGGGGACAGGGGCATCAGCCCCAGCATTTT. Its protein is CASSGGQGHQPQHF.

This clone was counted a single time. CDR3 sequence: CSVEEQGSNYGYTF. Written as DNA, the CDR3 is TGCAGCGTTGAGGAGCAGGGCTCTAACTATGGCTACACCTTC. The chain has TRBV29-1 and TRBJ1-2, with a tentative D call TRBD1 (5 bases). Trimming stripped 3 bases from V and 0 bases from J, with 11 bases between. This CDR3 region has 14 residues. Germline V gives CDR1 SQVTM, CDR2 ANQGSEA.

The chain has TRBV5-8 and TRBJ1-4; D might be TRBD1 (6 bases). The CDR3 is made up of 13 amino acids. CDR1 SGHTS and CDR2 YDEGEE come from the germline V gene. The ends were cut back, 10 bases at V and 8 bases at J, with 18 bases in the middle. CDR3: CAQEPSGGEKLFF. The CDR3 coding sequence is TGTGCCCAAGAACCGTCGGGGGGCGAAAAACTGTTTTTT.

This clone has just one count. This chain links TRBV2 with TRBJ1-6, with unresolved D. Germline V gene data show CDR1 as SNHLY and CDR2 as FYNNEI. The length of the CDR3 is 14 residues. With 11 bases removed from V and 7 bases from J, the gap between germline ends came to 18 bases. CDR3 protein: CAGAGMAGNSPLHF. Here the CDR3 DNA reads TGTGCCGGAGCCGGTATGGCGGGCAATTCACCCCTCCACTTT.

The chain employs TRBV9 and TRBJ1-4; D uncertain. CDR1 SGDLS and CDR2 YYNGEE come from the germline V gene. The CDR3 consists of 18 residues. V shed 4 bases and J shed 1 base, with 20 bases lying between them. This chain's CDR3 is CASSPSGGLIKTNEKLFF. The CDR3 DNA sequence: TGTGCCAGCAGCCCGAGCGGAGGGCTGATAAAAACTAATGAAAAACTGTTTTTT.

The rearrangement links TRBV3-1 (or the pseudogene TRBV3-2) to TRBJ1-4, with D unclear. The germline V and J ends were trimmed by 3 bases and 7 bases, with 12 bases remaining between them. From germline, CDR1 is LGHDT and CDR2 YNNKEL (reference sequence). This CDR3 has 14 amino acids. The CDR3 DNA is TGTGCCAGCAGCCATATTGGGTCGGGTGAAAAACTGTTTTTT. Protein: CASSHIGSGEKLFF.

J is TRBJ1-5 and V is TRBV3-1 (or the pseudogene TRBV3-2), with unresolved D. The germline gives CDR1 LGHDT, CDR2 YNNKEL (reference sequence). The CDR3 covers 12 residues. V was shortened by 2 bases and J by 6 bases, with 5 bases between the two germline ends. For the CDR3, the DNA is TGTGCCAGCAGCCAAAATAGTCAGCCCCAGCATTTT. It is translated as CASSQNSQPQHF.

This clone was seen a few times. J is TRBJ1-4 and V is TRBV19, with D unclear. The V end was cut by 7 bases, the J end by 10 bases, with 19 bases between. Germline lookup yields CDR1 LNHDA and CDR2 SQIVND (reference sequence). The CDR3 covers 14 residues. As DNA, the CDR3 is TGTGCCAGTACCACCTCGACCGGGGAGGGAAAACTGTTTTTT. Protein product: CASTTSTGEGKLFF.

The count of this clone is one. For the CDR3, the DNA is TGTGCCAGCAGTTCCCCGACAGGGGGCTTGTATGAGCAGTTCTTC. Its translation is CASSSPTGGLYEQFF. The chain employs TRBV28 and TRBJ2-1; 10 bases match TRBD1. With 4 bases clipped from V and 8 bases from J, the junction kept 8 bases outside the gene matches. There are 15 residues in the CDR3. Germline V CDR1 and CDR2: MDHEN, SYDVKM.

The J gene is TRBJ1-1, the V gene TRBV30; D perhaps matches TRBD1 (6 bases). Germline V lookup: CDR1 GTSNPN, CDR2 SVGIG (reference sequence). The CDR3 spans 13 residues. Deletions cut 3 bases from V and 3 bases from J, with 11 bases between. CDR3 sequence (DNA): TGTGCCTGGAGCTCGGACAGACACACTGAAGCTTTCTTT. It encodes CAWSSDRHTEAFF.

The chain uses TRBV25-1 and TRBJ1-3; TRBD1 might be the D (5 bases). Germline V gives CDR1 MGHDK, CDR2 SYGVNS. Between the trimmed V and J ends, which lost 3 bases and 2 bases, there was a span of 14 bases. The CDR3 is 16 amino acids. Here the CDR3 DNA reads TGTGCCAGCAGTGAGATCCAGGGTAACACTGGAAACACCATATATTTT. Its translation is CASSEIQGNTGNTIYF.

This clone appeared once. The DNA of the CDR3 is TGTGCCAGCAGACCTGACAGTCGTCGCTATGGCTACACCTTC. It encodes CASRPDSRRYGYTF. This rearrangement joins TRBV28 to TRBJ1-2; D perhaps matches TRBD1 (5 bases). V was clipped by 6 bases and J by 4 bases, with 15 bases between them. From germline, CDR1 is MDHEN and CDR2 SYDVKM. The CDR3 has 14 amino acids.

The rearrangement links TRBV6-6 to TRBJ1-2, with 9 bases aligning to TRBD1. Germline CDR1 and CDR2: MNHNY and SVGAGI (reference sequence). Trimming cost V 7 bases and J 6 bases; bases outside gene matches: 12. This CDR3 has 15 amino acids. The CDR3 protein is CASTPKDRGRDGYTF. In DNA, the CDR3 is TGTGCCAGCACCCCCAAGGACAGGGGAAGAGATGGCTACACCTTC.

This rearrangement joins TRBV12-3 or TRBV12-4 to TRBJ2-2; D remains ambiguous. The germline V and J ends were trimmed by 7 bases and 6 bases, with 9 bases remaining between them. This CDR3 is 12 amino acids long. This CDR3 reads CASKWQSGELFF. The CDR3 nucleotides are TGTGCCAGCAAGTGGCAGTCCGGGGAGCTGTTTTTT.

This clone has a single count. The rearrangement uses TRBV9 and TRBJ1-2; tentative D call: TRBD1 (6 bases). This CDR3 spans 17 amino acids. Germline CDR1 reads SGDLS; CDR2 reads YYNGEE. V was pared by 3 bases and J by 8 bases, with 26 bases between. The CDR3, as DNA: TGTGCCAGCAGCGCGAAATCCACCGGGACACCTAACGAGGGCTACACCTTC. Protein product: CASSAKSTGTPNEGYTF.

The chain has TRBV19 and TRBJ1-3; the D is unclear. V was cut by 2 bases and J by 0 bases, with 11 bases left in between. Germline V gives CDR1 LNHDA, CDR2 SQIVND (reference sequence). This CDR3 contains 16 residues. The CDR3: CASSIQKTSSGNTIYF. DNA for the CDR3: TGTGCCAGTAGTATACAGAAGACAAGCTCTGGAAACACCATATATTTT.

This clone was counted only a few times. The rearrangement uses TRBV5-1 and TRBJ2-1; 13 bases line up with TRBD2. Losses at the gene ends were 0 bases for V and 8 bases for J; bases not matched to a gene: 2. CDR3 length: 15 residues. Germline V gene lookup returns CDR1 SGHRS and CDR2 YFSETQ. As DNA, the CDR3 is TGCGCCAGCAGCTTGGGACTAGCGGGGGGCGATGAGCAGTTCTTC. It specifies CASSLGLAGGDEQFF.

The genes are TRBV5-6 and TRBJ1-3; D might be TRBD1 (6 bases). This CDR3 contains 16 residues. V was shortened by 3 bases and J by 0 bases, with 13 bases between the two germline ends. Germline loops: CDR1 SGHDT, CDR2 YYEEEE. The CDR3 is CASSWTVLSSGNTIYF. CDR3 coding DNA: TGTGCCAGCAGCTGGACAGTACTGAGCTCTGGAAACACCATATATTTT.

The rearrangement links TRBV6-5 to TRBJ1-6; 7 bases line up with TRBD1. Germline values: CDR1 MNHEY, CDR2 SVGAGI. The CDR3 covers 15 residues. Trimming took 6 bases from V and 6 from J; bases not matched to a gene: 8. The CDR3 is CASSRLRQGNSPLHF. DNA for the CDR3: TGTGCCAGCAGCCGGTTGAGACAGGGTAATTCACCCCTCCACTTT.

The chain is built from TRBV6-5 and TRBJ1-4; TRBD1 aligns across 8 bases. V lost 8 bases to trimming and J lost 7 bases; unmatched junction nucleotides: 9. Germline values: CDR1 MNHEY, CDR2 SVGAGI. This CDR3 comprises 14 residues. This CDR3 reads CASGKDRVGEKLFF. CDR3 sequence (DNA): TGTGCCAGCGGGAAGGACAGGGTTGGTGAAAAACTGTTTTTT.

The chain recombines TRBV18 with TRBJ1-5, with 9 bases aligning to TRBD1. With V trimmed by 4 bases and J by 2 bases, 6 bases remained unmatched. The CDR3 consists of 16 residues. Germline CDR1 is KGHSH and CDR2 is LQKENI. CDR3 DNA: TGTGCCAGCTCACGCTTGGGACAGGGCGGCAATCAGCCCCAGCATTTT. Amino acid sequence: CASSRLGQGGNQPQHF.

This clone has only a few counts. V is TRBV6-5 and J is TRBJ2-7, with unresolved D. The V and J ends lost 2 bases and 5 bases respectively, with 4 bases between them. The V gene's germline CDR1 is MNHEY and CDR2 SVGAGI. The CDR3 covers 11 residues. The CDR3 is CASSYVNEQYF. CDR3 bases: TGTGCCAGCAGTTACGTCAACGAGCAGTACTTC.